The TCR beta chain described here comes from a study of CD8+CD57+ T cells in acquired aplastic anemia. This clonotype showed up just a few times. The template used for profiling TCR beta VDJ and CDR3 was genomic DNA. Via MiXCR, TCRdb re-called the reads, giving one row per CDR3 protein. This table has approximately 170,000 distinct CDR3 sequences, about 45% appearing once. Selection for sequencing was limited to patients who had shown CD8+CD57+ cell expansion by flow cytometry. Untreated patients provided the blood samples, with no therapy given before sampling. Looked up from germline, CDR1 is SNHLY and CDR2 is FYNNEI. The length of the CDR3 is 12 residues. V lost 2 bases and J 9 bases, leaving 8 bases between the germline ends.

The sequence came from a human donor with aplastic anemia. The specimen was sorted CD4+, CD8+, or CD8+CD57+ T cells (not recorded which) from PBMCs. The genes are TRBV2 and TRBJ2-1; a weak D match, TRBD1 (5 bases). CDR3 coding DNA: TGTGCCAGCAGTGAACTGGGGCTTGAGCAGTTCTTC. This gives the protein CASSELGLEQFF.